Included here is one TCR beta chain sequence, with context. Its antigen is currently unknown. The study ran its PCR with 60 Vbeta and 13 Jbeta primers. Sequencing used immunoSEQ multiplex PCR; TCRdb keeps in-frame clones, though not all of them. The sample table sets out about 140,000 clones. This specimen comes from a study of cytomegalovirus exposure and HLA in healthy donors. Whole-study results and caveats: Using the classifier, cytomegalovirus status was reportedly diagnosed with high specificity and sensitivity. Later analysis showed most CMV-associated TCR beta chains appearing HLA-restricted. Association of under 20,000 TCR beta sequences with HLA alleles was found at 0.05 false discovery rate in a later analysis.

Sequencing was done on a sample of PBMCs. The TCR comes from a woman under 30 in good health and CMV-seronegative.

In DNA form, the CDR3 reads TGTGCCAGCAGCCACGACAGGGTTCAGGGGGAGACCCAGTACTTC. It codes for CASSHDRVQGETQYF. The genes are TRBV5-6 and TRBJ2-5, with 7 bases identical to TRBD1. In germline, CDR1 is SGHDT, CDR2 YYEEEE. Trimming at V came to 4 bases and at J to 5 bases, leaving 11 bases not matched to a gene. The CDR3 sequence is 15 residues long. Combining the CDR3 with reference TRBV5-6 and TRBJ2-5 gives the whole variable domain DAGVTQSPTHLIKTRGQQVTLRCSPKSGHDTVSWYQQALGQGPQFIFQYYEEEERQRGNFPDRFSGHQFPNYSSELNVNALLLGDSALYLCASSHDRVQGETQYFGPGTRLLVL.